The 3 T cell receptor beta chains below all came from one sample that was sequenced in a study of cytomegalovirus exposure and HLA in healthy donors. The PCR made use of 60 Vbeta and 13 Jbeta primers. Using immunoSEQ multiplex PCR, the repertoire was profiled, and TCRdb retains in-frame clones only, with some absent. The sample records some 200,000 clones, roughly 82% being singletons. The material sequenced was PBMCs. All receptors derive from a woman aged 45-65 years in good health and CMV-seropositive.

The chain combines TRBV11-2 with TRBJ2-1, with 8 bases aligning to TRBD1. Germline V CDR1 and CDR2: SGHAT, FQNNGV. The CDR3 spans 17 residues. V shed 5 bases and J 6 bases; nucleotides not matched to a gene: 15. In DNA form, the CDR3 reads TGTGCCAGCAGCCATCCAAGGCAGGGGGCGCTGGTCAATGAGCAGTTCTTC. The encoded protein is CASSHPRQGALVNEQFF.

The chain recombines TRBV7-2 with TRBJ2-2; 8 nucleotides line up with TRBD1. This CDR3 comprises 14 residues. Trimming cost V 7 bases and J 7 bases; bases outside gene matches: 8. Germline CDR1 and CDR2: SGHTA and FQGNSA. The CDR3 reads CASTVQGGNGELFF. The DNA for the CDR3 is TGTGCCAGCACCGTACAGGGGGGCAACGGGGAGCTGTTTTTT.

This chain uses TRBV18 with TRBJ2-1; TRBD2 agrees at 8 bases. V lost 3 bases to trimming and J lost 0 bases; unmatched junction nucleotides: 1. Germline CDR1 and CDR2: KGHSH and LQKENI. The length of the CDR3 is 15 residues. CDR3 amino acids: CASSPGLGSYNEQFF. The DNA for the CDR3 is TGTGCCAGCTCACCGGGACTAGGCTCCTACAATGAGCAGTTCTTC.